A single sample is the source of the 28 T cell receptor beta chains below, sequenced in a study of cytomegalovirus exposure and HLA in healthy donors. The PCR made use of 60 Vbeta and 13 Jbeta primers. Sequenced by immunoSEQ multiplex PCR; TCRdb stores in-frame clones only, minus some. Among about 76,000 clones, under 85% were seen once, and the ten largest hold 7.5% to 10%. Sequenced material: PBMCs. The receptors here all came from a woman in her thirties or forties in good health and CMV-seropositive.

This rearrangement joins TRBV28 to TRBJ1-1, with 8 positions matching TRBD1. Unmatched junction bases numbered 8, after V lost 5 bases and J lost 6 bases. The CDR3 runs 14 residues. Germline V gene data show CDR1 as MDHEN and CDR2 as SYDVKM. CDR3 protein: CASSPGQGGAEAFF. The DNA of the CDR3 is TGTGCCAGCAGTCCCGGACAGGGCGGAGCTGAAGCTTTCTTT.

The chain employs TRBV5-5 and TRBJ1-4; no clear D. Germline V gene data show CDR1 as SGHKS and CDR2 as YYEKEE (reference sequence). V was pared by 0 bases and J by 8 bases, with 8 bases between. The CDR3 is 13 residues long. The CDR3 reads CASSLVAPEKLFF. The CDR3, as DNA: TGTGCCAGCAGCTTGGTGGCCCCGGAAAAACTGTTTTTT.

The chain links TRBV6-1 to TRBJ1-5; D is uncertain. Trimming left V 2 bases short and J 6 bases short, with 5 bases between. CDR1 and CDR2 from the germline V gene are MNHNS and SASEGT. This CDR3 is 12 amino acids long. The CDR3 DNA follows: TGTGCCAGCAGTGAATCGGTTCAGCCCCAGCATTTT. Its translation: CASSESVQPQHF.

This chain links TRBV6-5 with TRBJ2-7; 8 nucleotides agree with TRBD1. The CDR3 contains 14 residues. J gave up 2 bases and V 6 bases, and 6 bases lay outside the gene matches. Germline CDR1 MNHEY, CDR2 SVGAGI. Here the CDR3 DNA reads TGTGCCAGCAGCAAAGGGACAGGAGCCTACGAGCAGTACTTC. Its protein is CASSKGTGAYEQYF.

This rearrangement joins TRBV6-5 to TRBJ1-6; 7 bases map to TRBD1. V shed 3 bases, J shed 8 bases, and the junction held 4 bases outside the gene matches. CDR1 MNHEY and CDR2 SVGAGI come from the germline V gene. The CDR3 has 14 residues. This CDR3 reads CASSYGQDYSPLHF. The CDR3 nucleotides are TGTGCCAGCAGTTATGGACAGGATTATTCACCCCTCCACTTT.

The chain couples TRBV19 to TRBJ2-7, with 8 positions matching TRBD1. This CDR3 contains 14 residues. Germline V CDR1 and CDR2: LNHDA, SQIVND (reference sequence). With V trimmed by 4 bases and J by 3 bases, 5 bases remained unmatched. Here the CDR3 reads CASSRGRGHYEQYF. DNA for the CDR3: TGTGCCAGTAGTAGGGGCAGGGGGCACTACGAGCAGTACTTC. The full variable domain, completed using reference TRBV19 and TRBJ2-7, is DGGITQSPKYLFRKEGQNVTLSCEQNLNHDAMYWYRQDPGQGLRLIYYSQIVNDFQKGDIAEGYSVSREKKESFPLTVTSAQKNPTAFYLCASSRGRGHYEQYFGPGTRLTVT.

The chain links TRBV19 to TRBJ1-1; D ambiguous. This CDR3 is built from 12 residues. V was cut by 5 bases and J by 1 base, with 5 bases left in between. Germline lookup yields CDR1 LNHDA and CDR2 SQIVND (reference sequence). Here the CDR3 reads CASSRQNTEAFF. CDR3 sequence (DNA): TGTGCCAGTAGTCGACAGAACACTGAAGCTTTCTTT.

This chain uses TRBV13 with TRBJ1-4; weak D call: TRBD1 (5 bases). This CDR3 is 14 amino acids long. The V end was cut by 5 bases, the J end by 6 bases, with 13 bases between. CDR1 and CDR2 (germline): PRHDT, FYEKMQ (reference sequence). The CDR3 here is CASSMGLLDEKLFF. CDR3 sequence (DNA): TGTGCCAGCAGCATGGGACTTCTCGATGAAAAACTGTTTTTT. The full variable domain, completed using reference TRBV13 and TRBJ1-4, is AAGVIQSPRHLIKEKRETATLKCYPIPRHDTVYWYQQGPGQDPQFLISFYEKMQSDKGSIPDRFSAQQFSDYHSELNMSSLELGDSALYFCASSMGLLDEKLFFGSGTQLSVL.

Only one count was recorded for this clone. The chain recombines TRBV15 with TRBJ1-2; no firm D call. Germline V gene data show CDR1 as LNHNV and CDR2 as YYDKDF (reference sequence). This CDR3 region has 15 residues. V was shortened by 0 bases and J by 6 bases, with 14 bases between the two germline ends. CDR3 sequence (DNA): TGTGCCACCAGCAGAGATCTAAACCTTCGCGATGGCTACACCTTC. Amino acid sequence: CATSRDLNLRDGYTF.

This chain connects TRBV11-1 to TRBJ2-7; D may be TRBD2 (6 bases). Germline-derived CDR1 and CDR2 are SGHAT and FQDESV (reference sequence). V gave up 5 bases and J gave up 4 bases, with 12 bases separating them. The CDR3 is 13 residues long. CDR3: CASSEGLDYEQYF. The CDR3 DNA reads as TGTGCCAGCAGCGAGGGACTGGATTACGAGCAGTACTTC. Full variable domain (remainder filled in from reference TRBV11-1 and TRBJ2-7): EAEVAQSPRYKITEKSQAVAFWCDPISGHATLYWYRQILGQGPELLVQFQDESVVDDSQLPKDRFSAERLKGVDSTLKIQPAELGDSAMYLCASSEGLDYEQYFGPGTRLTVT.

The rearrangement joins TRBV18 to TRBJ2-7; D is ambiguous. With 3 bases removed from V and 5 bases from J, the gap between germline ends came to 11 bases. This CDR3 spans 13 amino acids. The germline gives CDR1 KGHSH, CDR2 LQKENI. The CDR3 nucleotides read TGTGCCAGCTCACCTTCTAACAGAAACGAGCAGTACTTC. Protein product: CASSPSNRNEQYF.

This clone showed up just a few times. The chain joins TRBV7-2 to TRBJ1-2, with a tentative D call TRBD1 (5 bases). V dropped 1 base and J dropped 3 bases, with 6 bases sitting between them. This CDR3 has 13 amino acids. CDR1 and CDR2 from the germline V gene are SGHTA and FQGNSA. The CDR3 DNA sequence: TGTGCCAGCAGCTTAGGGGGCTACTATGGCTACACCTTC. This encodes CASSLGGYYGYTF.

This clone came up a few times. V gene TRBV28 combines with J gene TRBJ2-3, with 9 nucleotides matching TRBD2. Trimming cost V 3 bases and J 6 bases; bases outside gene matches: 10. Germline V gives CDR1 MDHEN, CDR2 SYDVKM. This CDR3 spans 16 amino acids. This CDR3 reads CASSFFRGGALDTQYF. CDR3 coding DNA: TGTGCCAGCAGTTTCTTCCGCGGGGGGGCTTTGGATACGCAGTATTTT.

V is TRBV29-1 and J is TRBJ2-5; TRBD2 agrees at 14 bases. The CDR3 sequence is 16 residues long. V lost 0 bases, J lost 11 bases, and 11 bases stayed unmatched. The V gene's germline CDR1 is SQVTM and CDR2 ANQGSEA. CDR3 nucleotides: TGCAGCGTTGAAGATCGACTAGCGGGGGGGCCGGGGGAGCAGTACTTC. Translation gives CSVEDRLAGGPGEQYF.

As DNA, the CDR3 is TGCGCCAGCAGTTCAGCTGGAGGTTATAATGAAAAACTGTTTTTT. It translates to CASSSAGGYNEKLFF. J is TRBJ1-4 and V is TRBV5-1; D gene uncertain. This CDR3 region has 15 residues. In germline, CDR1 is SGHRS, CDR2 YFSETQ. The germline V and J ends were trimmed by 5 bases and 4 bases, with 15 bases remaining between them.

The gene calls are TRBV28 and TRBJ1-6; D might be TRBD1 (5 bases). This CDR3 has 16 residues. The germline V gene encodes CDR1 MDHEN and CDR2 SYDVKM. Trimming left V 2 bases short and J 6 bases short, with 14 bases between. The CDR3, as DNA: TGTGCCAGCAGTTTAGCCTGGCGGGGGGTTAATTCACCCCTCCACTTT. Translation gives CASSLAWRGVNSPLHF.

This sequence joins TRBV19 and TRBJ1-1; D perhaps matches TRBD1 (5 bases). V lost 3 bases and J lost 4, with 12 bases in between. Germline V lookup: CDR1 LNHDA, CDR2 SQIVND (reference sequence). The CDR3 extends over 14 amino acids. The CDR3: CASSIFRRGTEAFF. In DNA, the CDR3 is TGTGCCAGTAGTATCTTCCGGAGGGGCACTGAAGCTTTCTTT.

The rearrangement links TRBV6-5 to TRBJ1-1, with D possibly being TRBD1 (5 bases). V was clipped by 0 bases and J by 11 bases, with 13 bases between them. The length of the CDR3 is 13 residues. Germline CDR1 reads MNHEY; CDR2 reads SVGAGI. DNA of the CDR3: TGTGCCAGCAGTTACTCCGGACCTCCAGGGGCTTTCTTT. This translates into CASSYSGPPGAFF.

J is TRBJ1-5 and V is TRBV30, with TRBD1 as a possible D gene (5 bases). Trimming cost V 1 base and J 5 bases, with 9 bases left between them. The CDR3 is 13 amino acids. The V gene's germline CDR1 is GTSNPN and CDR2 SVGIG (reference sequence). The CDR3 bases are TGTGCCTGGAGTGGGGGCGGGGATCAGCCCCAGCATTTT. Its translation: CAWSGGGDQPQHF.

The genes are TRBV21-1 and TRBJ2-7; the table's TRBD1 call for D was not verified on the DNA. TRBV21-1 is shown as a pseudogene. The CDR3 consists of 17 residues. CDR3 bases: TGTGCCAGCAGCAAACAGGACACCAAAATGATTACCTACGAGCAGTACTTC. It codes for CASSKQDTKMITYEQYF.

V usage is TRBV5-4 and J usage is TRBJ2-5; 7 positions agree with TRBD1. The CDR3 loop spans 15 amino acids. V was pared by 0 bases and J by 4 bases, with 6 bases of the junction left unmatched. In germline, CDR1 is SGHNT, CDR2 YYREEE (reference sequence). The CDR3 protein is CASSLGGQAGETQYF. In DNA form, the CDR3 reads TGTGCCAGCAGCTTGGGCGGACAGGCGGGAGAGACCCAGTACTTC.

V and J are TRBV28 and TRBJ1-1; unclear D gene. The germline V and J ends were trimmed by 4 bases and 4 bases, with 7 bases remaining between them. The CDR3 is made up of 12 amino acids. CDR1 MDHEN and CDR2 SYDVKM come from the germline V gene. DNA for the CDR3: TGTGCCAGCAGTTCGGGGAGCACTGAAGCTTTCTTT. Amino acids: CASSSGSTEAFF.

CDR3 sequence reads: CASRFLASSEQFF. DNA for the CDR3: TGTGCCAGCAGGTTTTTAGCCTCCTCCGAGCAGTTCTTC. The chain recombines TRBV2 with TRBJ2-1; D gene unclear. This CDR3 has 13 residues. Germline CDR1 and CDR2: SNHLY and FYNNEI. With 6 bases removed from V and 10 bases from J, the gap between germline ends came to 16 bases.

Only a few counts were recorded for this clone. The V gene is TRBV10-2, the J gene TRBJ1-2; 7 bases agree with TRBD1. The CDR3 contains 13 residues. Per germline, CDR1 WSHSY and CDR2 SAAADI. The V gene end was trimmed by 6 bases and the J gene end by 5 bases; junction bases not matched to a gene: 6. CDR3 loop: CASRDRQGYGYTF. CDR3 in DNA: TGCGCCAGCAGAGATCGACAGGGATATGGCTACACCTTC.

The chain combines TRBV9 with TRBJ2-5; 8 bases map to TRBD2. The germline V gene has CDR1 SGDLS and CDR2 YYNGEE. The CDR3 runs to 15 residues. Losses at the gene ends were 0 bases for V and 5 bases for J; bases not matched to a gene: 6. CDR3 bases: TGTGCCAGCAGCGTAGCGGGGGGGGCGTGGGAGACCCAGTACTTC. Amino acids: CASSVAGGAWETQYF.

This clone was observed a few times. This sequence joins TRBV25-1 and TRBJ2-1; D unresolved. This CDR3 comprises 14 residues. The germline CDR1 and CDR2 sequences are MGHDK and SYGVNS. Trimming pared 2 bases from V and 4 bases from J, leaving 9 bases between. CDR3 nucleotides: TGTGCCAGCAGTGAACAGGAAACTTACAATGAGCAGTTCTTC. Translating gives CASSEQETYNEQFF.

This clone came up once. The CDR3 protein is CAGEPGGTEAFF. In DNA, the CDR3 is TGTGCCGGTGAGCCAGGGGGCACTGAAGCTTTCTTT. The chain uses TRBV28 and TRBJ1-1; 7 nucleotides match TRBD1. This CDR3 is 12 amino acids long. The V segment lost 11 bases and the J segment 4 bases; nucleotides outside the gene matches: 7. The germline V gene encodes CDR1 MDHEN and CDR2 SYDVKM.

The V call is TRBV28, the J call TRBJ2-7; 7 nucleotides match TRBD1. Trimming at V came to 3 bases and at J to 3 bases, leaving 5 bases not matched to a gene. The CDR3 runs to 14 residues. In germline, CDR1 is MDHEN, CDR2 SYDVKM. The CDR3 DNA is TGTGCCAGCAGTTTGCGTGACAGGGACTACGAGCAGTACTTC. Amino acid sequence: CASSLRDRDYEQYF.